The rows below give T cell receptor beta chains drawn from one sample of a study of blood T cell repertoires in COVID-19. The protocol was immunoSEQ multiplex PCR, while the TCRdb copy is restricted to in-frame clones and leaves out a portion. The sample has about 240,000 clones; about 85% are singletons. Material: peripheral blood. The receptors were gathered from a man in his sixties who had recovered from COVID-19. The conserved cysteine and the conserved F or W are not part of the CDR3 here. The order of the fields is J gene, V gene, clone size, CDR3 protein. Size is stated for part of the rows, as once, few or many counts, or as a class when the clone is expanded.

J gene: TRBJ2-7; V gene: TRBV6-5; clone size: few; CDR3 protein: ASSYRGGPYEQY
J gene: TRBJ2-5; V gene: TRBV15; clone size: few; CDR3 protein: ATSSPDYPWTQY
J gene: TRBJ1-5; V gene: TRBV24-1; clone size: once; CDR3 protein: ATSPGSESNQPQH
J gene: TRBJ1-2; V gene: TRBV2; clone size: -; CDR3 protein: ASRLGTGGNYGYT
J gene: TRBJ1-5; V gene: TRBV28; clone size: -; CDR3 protein: ASSLGQGDQPQH
J gene: TRBJ1-6; V gene: TRBV10-3; clone size: -; CDR3 protein: AISRQENSPLH
J gene: TRBJ2-5; V gene: TRBV21-1; clone size: -; CDR3 protein: ASSKAAGVGETQY
J gene: TRBJ2-7; V gene: TRBV6-5; clone size: -; CDR3 protein: ASTRSGGSHEQY
J gene: TRBJ2-7; V gene: TRBV9; clone size: -; CDR3 protein: ASSVEGSGYEQY
J gene: TRBJ1-4; V gene: TRBV6-5; clone size: -; CDR3 protein: ASRAGNEKLF
J gene: TRBJ1-3; V gene: TRBV15; clone size: -; CDR3 protein: ATSLRQSGNTIY
J gene: TRBJ2-7; V gene: TRBV18; clone size: -; CDR3 protein: ASSLRTPGQHIPYEQY
J gene: TRBJ1-5; V gene: TRBV6-6; clone size: -; CDR3 protein: ASSYRQIYSNQPQH
J gene: TRBJ1-5; V gene: TRBV19; clone size: few; CDR3 protein: ASSGDSSNQPQH
J gene: TRBJ1-1; V gene: TRBV9; clone size: -; CDR3 protein: ASSVAQGRAEAF
J gene: TRBJ1-4; V gene: TRBV19; clone size: -; CDR3 protein: ASSIIGQGLEKLF
J gene: TRBJ1-2; V gene: TRBV7-8; clone size: -; CDR3 protein: ASRATGLGYT
J gene: TRBJ2-2; V gene: TRBV3-1/TRBV3-2; clone size: -; CDR3 protein: ASSQYRNTGELF
J gene: TRBJ1-2; V gene: TRBV7-9; clone size: -; CDR3 protein: ASSRTGDVGYT
J gene: TRBJ2-3; V gene: TRBV11-2; clone size: -; CDR3 protein: ASRHGGGTDTQY
J gene: TRBJ1-4; V gene: TRBV28; clone size: -; CDR3 protein: ASSRSGTGGYEKLF
J gene: TRBJ2-7; V gene: TRBV19; clone size: -; CDR3 protein: ASSSMGGTDYEQY
J gene: TRBJ1-3; V gene: TRBV5-1; clone size: -; CDR3 protein: ASSLDGTAGNTIY
J gene: TRBJ2-3; V gene: TRBV29-1; clone size: -; CDR3 protein: SVQGDRGGPQY
J gene: TRBJ2-3; V gene: TRBV20-1; clone size: -; CDR3 protein: SASKSGGDLITDTQY
J gene: TRBJ2-1; V gene: TRBV11-2; clone size: -; CDR3 protein: ASSLPDFPNEQF
J gene: TRBJ1-1; V gene: TRBV11-2; clone size: -; CDR3 protein: ASRRQGRRNTEAF
J gene: TRBJ2-5; V gene: TRBV3-1/TRBV3-2; clone size: -; CDR3 protein: ASSQALGRQETQY
J gene: TRBJ2-7; V gene: TRBV5-4; clone size: -; CDR3 protein: ASSYDLAYEQY
J gene: TRBJ1-2; V gene: TRBV28; clone size: -; CDR3 protein: ASSLGAGGSYGYT
J gene: TRBJ2-5; V gene: TRBV9; clone size: -; CDR3 protein: ASSVRTSGGGSQETQY
J gene: TRBJ2-7; V gene: TRBV30; clone size: once; CDR3 protein: AWSPGQATYEQY
J gene: TRBJ1-6; V gene: TRBV10-3; clone size: -; CDR3 protein: AISRQGGSPLH
J gene: TRBJ2-1; V gene: TRBV7-9; clone size: -; CDR3 protein: ASSRRTSGANEQF
J gene: TRBJ1-2; V gene: TRBV18; clone size: -; CDR3 protein: ASSPTGYNGYT
J gene: TRBJ1-3; V gene: TRBV29-1; clone size: -; CDR3 protein: SFYLGGPGNTIY
J gene: TRBJ2-3; V gene: TRBV7-7; clone size: -; CDR3 protein: ASSSRAGAGDTQY
J gene: TRBJ1-2; V gene: TRBV9; clone size: -; CDR3 protein: ASSEDRGYDYGYT
J gene: TRBJ2-5; V gene: TRBV10-1; clone size: -; CDR3 protein: ASSEELAGPAETQY
J gene: TRBJ1-1; V gene: TRBV11-2; clone size: -; CDR3 protein: ASSAPQGSLNTEAF
J gene: TRBJ2-7; V gene: TRBV24-1; clone size: -; CDR3 protein: ATSDGSHYEQY